This entry lists 17 T cell receptor beta chains sequenced from one sample in a study of shared clonotypes between healthy human individuals. Naivety among CD8 cells was defined by CD45RO negativity and positive CCR7 selection, thereby excluding terminally differentiated effector memory CD45RA+ cells. Method: immunoSEQ multiplex PCR; TCRdb's copy keeps in-frame clones and lacks some. The table shows millions of clones, with under 95% occurring only once. The sample was naive CD8+ T cells from PBMCs. The receptors here all came from a man aged 18-30 years in good health. Some clones in this sample may be carry-over from other donors' samples.

This rearrangement joins TRBV7-6 to TRBJ1-5; D unresolved. V was clipped by 0 bases and J by 7 bases, with 13 bases between them. The CDR3 covers 15 residues. Germline V gene sequence: CDR1 SGHVS, CDR2 FNYEAQ. CDR3 residues: CASSLAARPGQPQHF. The CDR3 bases are TGTGCCAGCAGCTTAGCTGCCCGCCCGGGACAGCCCCAGCATTTT.

This chain joins TRBV6-5 and TRBJ2-5; D is tentatively TRBD1 or TRBD2 (5 bases each). V was clipped by 2 bases and J by 5 bases, with 12 bases between them. This CDR3 is built from 14 residues. Germline V gene lookup returns CDR1 MNHEY and CDR2 SVGAGI. The chain's CDR3 is CASSYGMGRETQYF. The CDR3 DNA is TGTGCCAGCAGTTACGGCATGGGACGGGAGACCCAGTACTTC.

A note on this clone: This same CDR3 is encoded by further DNA sequences in the sample. The rearrangement uses TRBV10-3 and TRBJ2-3; D gene uncertain. The germline V gene has CDR1 ENHRY and CDR2 SYGVKD. This CDR3 has 13 amino acids. V was clipped by 3 bases and J by 3 bases, with 7 bases between them. The chain's CDR3 is CAISEGSTDTQYF. CDR3 bases: TGTGCCATCAGTGAAGGCAGTACAGATACGCAGTATTTT.

Of note for this clone: The sample carries other DNA sequences with the same CDR3. The CDR3 DNA sequence: TGTGCCAGCAGCTTATTGGCCGACACCGGGGAGCTGTTTTTT. Protein product: CASSLLADTGELFF. J is TRBJ2-2 and V is TRBV7-9, with D unresolved. In germline, CDR1 is SEHNR, CDR2 FQNEAQ (reference sequence). Trimming stripped 2 bases from V and 3 bases from J, with 7 bases between. CDR3 length equals 14 residues.

The V and J genes are TRBV27 and TRBJ1-1; D not resolved. Germline-derived CDR1 and CDR2 are MNHEY and SMNVEV (reference sequence). This CDR3 contains 13 residues. V dropped 6 bases and J dropped 4 bases, with 12 bases sitting between them. This CDR3 is CASSPGMLTEAFF. For the CDR3, the DNA is TGTGCCAGCAGCCCGGGCATGCTCACTGAAGCTTTCTTT.

This sequence joins TRBV5-1 and TRBJ2-7, with D hard to call. The CDR3 is made up of 13 amino acids. The germline CDR1 and CDR2 sequences are SGHRS and YFSETQ. Deletions cut 3 bases from V and 1 base from J, with 8 bases between. The chain's CDR3 is CASSSQNSYEQYF. CDR3 coding DNA: TGCGCCAGCAGCTCTCAGAATTCCTACGAGCAGTACTTC.

Note on this clone: A much bigger clone sits one base away, suggesting this may be a read error. The sample holds other DNA sequences that translate to the same CDR3. V and J are TRBV27 and TRBJ2-7; D is uncertain. V was cut by 2 bases and J by 5 bases, with 4 bases left in between. Germline CDR1 is MNHEY and CDR2 is SMNVEV (reference sequence). The CDR3 has 11 residues. Here the CDR3 DNA reads TGTGCCAGCAGTTTAGGCAACGAGCAGTACTTC. Encoded protein: CASSLGNEQYF.

The V gene is TRBV5-6, the J gene TRBJ1-1; D gene ambiguous. In germline, CDR1 is SGHDT, CDR2 YYEEEE. The V end lost 2 bases, the J end lost 3 bases, and 17 bases lay between the germline ends. The CDR3 is made up of 16 amino acids. The CDR3 bases are TGTGCCAGCAGCTTAAGGGCCGGAAGGGAGTACACTGAAGCTTTCTTT. It codes for CASSLRAGREYTEAFF.

Worth noting for this clone: Other DNA sequences in this sample translate to the same CDR3. The chain combines TRBV27 with TRBJ2-4; no reliable D call. The germline V and J ends were trimmed by 5 bases and 0 bases, with 8 bases remaining between them. Germline assignment: CDR1 MNHEY and CDR2 SMNVEV (reference sequence). CDR3 length equals 14 residues. CDR3 residues: CASSAGLAKNIQYF. CDR3 bases: TGTGCCAGCAGTGCTGGCCTAGCCAAAAACATTCAGTACTTC.

The CDR3 loop is CAISESPESPIQYF. The CDR3 nucleotides are TGTGCCATCAGTGAGTCGCCTGAATCTCCTATTCAGTACTTC. The J gene is TRBJ2-4, the V gene TRBV10-3; D ambiguous. Germline-derived CDR1 and CDR2 are ENHRY and SYGVKD. V was clipped by 0 bases and J by 10 bases, with 13 bases between them. The CDR3 runs 14 residues.

A remark on this clone: Other DNA sequences in this sample translate to the same CDR3. V and J are TRBV7-3 and TRBJ1-3; D may be TRBD1 (5 bases). CDR3 length equals 15 residues. CDR1 SGHTA and CDR2 FQGTGA come from the germline V gene. Trimming pared 5 bases from V and 0 bases from J, leaving 11 bases between. CDR3 coding DNA: TGTGCCAGCAGCATAGACAGAGGCTCTGGAAACACCATATATTTT. Protein product: CASSIDRGSGNTIYF.

The gene calls are TRBV7-9 and TRBJ1-4, with 7 bases that match TRBD1. Germline CDR1 is SEHNR and CDR2 is FQNEAQ (reference sequence). V lost 10 bases to trimming and J lost 3 bases; unmatched junction nucleotides: 8. CDR3 length: 14 residues. As DNA, the CDR3 is TGTGCCATAGAAAAGGGGGCGGCTAATGAAAAACTGTTTTTT. Its protein product is CAIEKGAANEKLFF.

V gene TRBV7-8 combines with J gene TRBJ1-1; 8 nucleotides match TRBD1. The germline V gene encodes CDR1 SGHVS and CDR2 FQNEAQ. Trimming took 5 bases from V and 0 from J; bases not matched to a gene: 5. The CDR3 covers 15 residues. Here the CDR3 reads CASSHRTGMNTEAFF. CDR3 bases: TGTGCCAGCAGCCACCGGACAGGGATGAACACTGAAGCTTTCTTT. Filled out from reference TRBV7-8 and TRBJ1-1, the complete variable domain reads GAGVSQSPRYKVAKRGQDVALRCDPISGHVSLFWYQQALGQGPEFLTYFQNEAQLDKSGLPSDRFFAERPEGSVSTLKIQRTQQEDSAVYLCASSHRTGMNTEAFFGQGTRLTVV.

The chain carries TRBV11-2 and TRBJ2-2; D gene uncertain. Trimming took 2 bases from V and 7 from J, leaving 5 bases between them. Germline assignment: CDR1 SGHAT and CDR2 FQNNGV. The CDR3 runs 12 residues. The CDR3 reads CASSLMGGELFF. As DNA, the CDR3 is TGTGCCAGCAGCTTAATGGGCGGGGAGCTGTTTTTT.

The chain couples TRBV19 to TRBJ2-7; possibly TRBD1 for D (5 bases). This CDR3 is 18 amino acids long. V was pared by 4 bases and J by 2 bases, with 24 bases between. CDR1 and CDR2 from the germline V gene are LNHDA and SQIVND (reference sequence). The CDR3 sequence is CASSTAVTTVLTAYEQYF. Here the CDR3 DNA reads TGTGCCAGTAGTACAGCCGTAACGACAGTCCTGACCGCCTACGAGCAGTACTTC.

The rearrangement joins TRBV19 to TRBJ2-1, with D uncertain. CDR1 is LNHDA, CDR2 SQIVND, per germline (reference sequence). V was clipped by 3 bases and J by 14 bases, with 20 bases between them. This CDR3 region has 14 residues. In DNA form, the CDR3 reads TGTGCCAGTAGTATGAGTGACTCAACCTTCCCCGAGTTCTTC. Its protein is CASSMSDSTFPEFF.

CDR3 DNA sequence: TGTGCCAGCAGTCGGAGGGAGGGACACCTTGACGATGGCTACACCTTC. Its translation is CASSRREGHLDDGYTF. The chain recombines TRBV9 with TRBJ1-2; possibly TRBD1 for D (6 bases). Germline V gives CDR1 SGDLS, CDR2 YYNGEE. Trimming cost V 5 bases and J 6 bases, with 23 bases left between them. This CDR3 is 16 amino acids long.